Following are 21 T cell receptor beta chains from one sample sequenced in a study of shared T cell receptors in the human thymus (dated by TCRdb to about 2021). Library construction relied on the immunoSEQ multiplex PCR assay. What TCRdb holds here is the immuneACCESS table cut down to in-frame rearrangements. Part of the clones is not present; checked against another copy, under half of the missing clones reflect an unresolved V gene, and the others are unexplained. Here the sample has hundreds of thousands of clones; roughly 90% occur a single time. 0.0085% to 0.012% of the sample is held by the ten biggest clonotypes. The same sample was also studied in work on human thymus T cells.

The sample taken for sequencing was thymocytes. These receptors all stem from a boy under two years old with a congenital heart defect. Donor details come from another sample of the same person, matched by shared clones.

The rearrangement joins TRBV9 to TRBJ2-7; 9 nucleotides agree with TRBD1. The CDR3 spans 15 residues. The trim removed 1 base at V and 5 bases at J, leaving 7 bases unmatched. CDR1 SGDLS and CDR2 YYNGEE come from the germline V gene. The CDR3 here is CASSVSGTGQHEQYF. CDR3 DNA: TGTGCCAGCAGCGTATCCGGGACAGGGCAGCACGAGCAGTACTTC.

This clone was observed a few times. The rearrangement uses TRBV28 and TRBJ1-5, with unresolved D. In germline, CDR1 is MDHEN, CDR2 SYDVKM. Trimming left V 7 bases short and J 0 bases short, with 4 bases between. This CDR3 spans 12 amino acids. The CDR3 DNA reads as TGTGCCAGCAACAATAGCAATCAGCCCCAGCATTTT. As protein: CASNNSNQPQHF.

The rearrangement uses TRBV4-1 and TRBJ2-7, with TRBD2 matching over 9 bases. CDR3 length: 15 amino acids. Germline V gene lookup returns CDR1 MGHRA and CDR2 YSYEKL. Losses at the gene ends were 0 bases for V and 4 bases for J; bases not matched to a gene: 4. The CDR3 here is CASSQDISGSYEQYF. CDR3 bases: TGCGCCAGCAGCCAAGATATTAGCGGGAGTTACGAGCAGTACTTC.

The chain is built from TRBV30 and TRBJ1-6, with D tentatively TRBD1 (5 bases). CDR3 length: 15 residues. V shed 5 bases and J shed 7 bases, with 18 bases lying between them. The germline V gene has CDR1 GTSNPN and CDR2 SVGIG (reference sequence). The CDR3 spells CAWSWRGKGNSPLHF. Written as DNA, the CDR3 is TGTGCCTGGTCCTGGAGGGGAAAGGGGAATTCACCCCTCCACTTT.

This chain connects TRBV28 to TRBJ1-5; D perhaps matches TRBD1 (6 bases). Germline CDR1 MDHEN, CDR2 SYDVKM. Trimming removed 0 bases from V and 3 bases from J, with 15 bases in between. CDR3 length: 17 residues. CDR3 in DNA: TGTGCCAGCAGTTTATGCGGCGGCAGGGGCTACAATCAGCCCCAGCATTTT. Translating gives CASSLCGGRGYNQPQHF.

The chain is built from TRBV14 and TRBJ2-7; D is perhaps TRBD1 (5 bases). Germline V gene sequence: CDR1 SGHDN, CDR2 FVKESK. The CDR3 is made up of 15 amino acids. V lost 1 base, J lost 2 bases, and 12 bases lay in between. For the CDR3, the DNA is TGTGCCAGCAGCCAAGGTTCAGGGTCCCCCTACGAGCAGTACTTC. Translating gives CASSQGSGSPYEQYF.

This clone has only one observation. The chain employs TRBV5-5 and TRBJ1-2; D is uncertain. The germline gives CDR1 SGHKS, CDR2 YYEKEE (reference sequence). V lost 4 bases to trimming and J lost 4 bases, with 14 bases between them. This CDR3 has 14 amino acids. The DNA for the CDR3 is TGTGCCAGCAGCCGTCGGGGAGGGCTCTATGGCTACACCTTC. It specifies CASSRRGGLYGYTF.

This sequence joins TRBV4-3 and TRBJ1-4; TRBD1 is a possible D gene (5 bases). Germline V gene sequence: CDR1 LGHNA, CDR2 YSLEER. Trimming took 1 base from V and 4 from J, leaving 19 bases between them. The CDR3 runs 18 residues. CDR3 sequence: CASSQVTGLGLFNEKLFF. The DNA of the CDR3 is TGCGCCAGCAGCCAAGTTACGGGTTTGGGGCTTTTTAATGAAAAACTGTTTTTT.

J is TRBJ2-3 and V is TRBV4-2, with a weak D call TRBD2 (5 bases). This CDR3 spans 15 amino acids. V lost 1 base, J lost 3 bases, and 11 bases lay in between. CDR1 LGHNA and CDR2 YNFKEQ come from the germline V gene. The CDR3 DNA reads TGTGCCAGCAGCCAAGTGAAGGGAGTTACAGATACGCAGTATTTT. This sequence encodes CASSQVKGVTDTQYF.

The chain carries TRBV27 and TRBJ2-1, with a weak D call TRBD2 (5 bases). V was pared by 5 bases and J by 1 base, with 24 bases between. The length of the CDR3 is 19 residues. CDR1 is MNHEY and CDR2 is SMNVEV in the germline V gene (reference sequence). CDR3 protein: CASSPPDPRAVASYNEQFF. CDR3 DNA: TGTGCCAGCAGTCCCCCGGACCCGAGGGCCGTTGCGTCCTACAATGAGCAGTTCTTC.

The V gene is TRBV5-5, the J gene TRBJ2-1; D ambiguous. Trimming pared 0 bases from V and 6 bases from J, leaving 7 bases between. The germline V gene has CDR1 SGHKS and CDR2 YYEKEE (reference sequence). The CDR3 is made up of 13 amino acids. CDR3 nucleotides: TGTGCCAGCAGCTTGGATGCACTCAATGAGCAGTTCTTC. Translation: CASSLDALNEQFF. The whole variable domain, filled in from reference TRBV5-5 and TRBJ2-1, reads DAGVTQSPTHLIKTRGQQVTLRCSPISGHKSVSWYQQVLGQGPQFIFQYYEKEERGRGNFPDRFSARQFPNYSSELNVNALLLGDSALYLCASSLDALNEQFFGPGTRLTVL.

This clone was seen once. This sequence joins TRBV5-1 and TRBJ2-1; 7 nucleotides align to TRBD1. The J segment lost 3 bases and the V segment lost 6 bases, leaving 9 bases of the junction unmatched. This CDR3 comprises 15 residues. CDR1 and CDR2 from the germline V gene are SGHRS and YFSETQ. CDR3 loop: CASTTTGVNYNEQFF. The CDR3 coding sequence is TGCGCCAGCACGACCACAGGGGTAAACTACAATGAGCAGTTCTTC.

V is TRBV30 and J is TRBJ2-5; possible D gene TRBD1, 5 bases. V was shortened by 3 bases and J by 5 bases, with 16 bases between the two germline ends. CDR1 is GTSNPN, CDR2 SVGIG, per germline (reference sequence). The CDR3 is 14 residues long. The DNA of the CDR3 is TGTGCCTGGAGGCCCCTGGGGCCCCTGGAGACCCAGTACTTC. This codes for CAWRPLGPLETQYF.

This chain links TRBV5-1 with TRBJ2-1; TRBD2 agrees at 7 bases. V dropped 4 bases and J dropped 5; count of bases not matched to a gene: 15. Germline-derived CDR1 and CDR2 are SGHRS and YFSETQ. There are 17 residues in the CDR3. The CDR3, as DNA: TGCGCCAGCAGCACCTACGGCGGGCTAGCGGACCACAATGAGCAGTTCTTC. Protein sequence: CASSTYGGLADHNEQFF.

V and J are TRBV30 and TRBJ2-5, with a possible D match to TRBD2 (7 bases). The end of the DNA aligns better with TRBJ2-7, so the J call may be wrong. Germline V gives CDR1 GTSNPN, CDR2 SVGIG (reference sequence). CDR3 length equals 17 residues. CDR3 nucleotide sequence: TGTGCCTGGGAAGGGGGACCAGCCAGCGGGGCATCCTACGAGCAGTACTTC. This codes for CAWEGGPASGASYEQYF.

This chain joins TRBV25-1 and TRBJ2-7; maybe TRBD2 (7 bases). The CDR3 runs to 18 residues. Between the trimmed V and J ends, which lost 3 bases and 2 bases, there was a span of 23 bases. Germline-derived CDR1 and CDR2 are MGHDK and SYGVNS. CDR3 residues: CASSDPGGLGGGTYEQYF. The CDR3 DNA follows: TGTGCCAGCAGTGATCCTGGCGGATTAGGGGGGGGCACCTACGAGCAGTACTTC.

J is TRBJ1-2 and V is TRBV9, with a possible D match to TRBD1 (5 bases). The CDR3 length is 14 residues. The germline V and J ends were trimmed by 4 bases and 10 bases, with 20 bases remaining between them. In germline, CDR1 is SGDLS, CDR2 YYNGEE. CDR3 DNA sequence: TGTGCCAGCAGCTCCCAGGGCAGGCGAAAGGACTACACCTTC. It yields the protein CASSSQGRRKDYTF. Looking up the rest from reference TRBV9 and TRBJ1-2 gives the full variable domain: DSGVTQTPKHLITATGQRVTLRCSPRSGDLSVYWYQQSLDQGLQFLIQYYNGEERAKGNILERFSAQQFPDLHSELNLSSLELGDSALYFCASSSQGRRKDYTFGSGTRLTVV.

The V and J genes are TRBV7-2 and TRBJ2-1; possible D gene TRBD1, 6 bases. Germline assignment: CDR1 SGHTA and CDR2 FQGNSA. The CDR3 spans 16 residues. The V end lost 5 bases, the J end lost 0 bases, and 14 bases lay between the germline ends. CDR3 loop: CASSVPGQDSYNEQFF. The CDR3 coding sequence is TGTGCCAGCAGCGTACCGGGACAAGACTCCTACAATGAGCAGTTCTTC.

This chain joins TRBV5-1 and TRBJ2-1, with D maybe TRBD2 (6 bases). Trimming removed 4 bases at V and 8 bases at J, with 19 bases between. The germline CDR1 and CDR2 sequences are SGHRS and YFSETQ. This CDR3 region has 15 residues. The CDR3, as DNA: TGCGCCAGCAGCGTCCGGGACTCCCGTTCGGATGAGCAGTTCTTC. Translation: CASSVRDSRSDEQFF.

This chain uses TRBV21-1 with TRBJ2-1; the D call TRBD2 from the table was never checked on the DNA. TRBV21-1 is a recognized pseudogene. The CDR3 sequence is 14 residues long. The chain's CDR3 is CASFPREAYNEQFF. The CDR3 nucleotides read TGTGCCAGCTTCCCCCGGGAAGCCTACAATGAGCAGTTCTTC.

The V and J genes are TRBV19 and TRBJ2-6; D is unresolved. The germline V gene has CDR1 LNHDA and CDR2 SQIVND (reference sequence). The CDR3 runs to 17 residues. Trimming took off 3 bases at V and 0 bases at J, with 12 bases between the two ends. The CDR3 loop is CASSIFPQSSGANVLTF. DNA for the CDR3: TGTGCCAGTAGTATCTTCCCACAGAGCTCTGGGGCCAACGTCCTGACTTTC.